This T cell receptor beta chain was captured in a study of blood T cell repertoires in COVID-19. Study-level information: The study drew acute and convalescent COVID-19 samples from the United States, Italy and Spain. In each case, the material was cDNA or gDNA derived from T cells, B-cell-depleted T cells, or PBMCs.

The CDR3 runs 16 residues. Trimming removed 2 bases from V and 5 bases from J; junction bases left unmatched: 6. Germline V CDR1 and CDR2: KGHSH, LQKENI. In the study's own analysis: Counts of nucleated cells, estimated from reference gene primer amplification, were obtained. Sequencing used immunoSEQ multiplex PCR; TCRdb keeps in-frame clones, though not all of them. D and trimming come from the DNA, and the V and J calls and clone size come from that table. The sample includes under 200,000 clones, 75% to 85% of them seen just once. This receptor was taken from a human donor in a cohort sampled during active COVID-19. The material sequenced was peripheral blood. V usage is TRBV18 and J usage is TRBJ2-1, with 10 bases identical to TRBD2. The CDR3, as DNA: TGTGCCAGCTCACCATCACTAGCGGGGTGGGACAATGAGCAGTTCTTC. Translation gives CASSPSLAGWDNEQFF.